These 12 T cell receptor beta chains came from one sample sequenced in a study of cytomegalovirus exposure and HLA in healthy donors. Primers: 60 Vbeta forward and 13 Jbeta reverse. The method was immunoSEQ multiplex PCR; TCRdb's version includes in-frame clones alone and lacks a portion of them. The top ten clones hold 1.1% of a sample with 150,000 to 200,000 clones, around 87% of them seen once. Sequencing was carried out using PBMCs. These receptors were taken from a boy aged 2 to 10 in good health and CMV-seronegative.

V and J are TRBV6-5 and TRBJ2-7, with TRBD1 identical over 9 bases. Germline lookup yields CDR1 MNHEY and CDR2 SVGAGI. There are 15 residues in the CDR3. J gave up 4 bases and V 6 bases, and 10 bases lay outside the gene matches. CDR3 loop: CASRRTGGAGYEQYF. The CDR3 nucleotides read TGTGCCAGCAGACGTACAGGGGGCGCAGGTTACGAGCAGTACTTC.

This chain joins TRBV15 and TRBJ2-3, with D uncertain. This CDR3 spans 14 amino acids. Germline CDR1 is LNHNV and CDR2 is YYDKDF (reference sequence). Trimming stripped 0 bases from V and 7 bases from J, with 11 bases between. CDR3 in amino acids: CATSRDTEHHTQYF. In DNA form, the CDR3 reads TGTGCCACCAGCAGAGATACGGAGCACCATACGCAGTATTTT.

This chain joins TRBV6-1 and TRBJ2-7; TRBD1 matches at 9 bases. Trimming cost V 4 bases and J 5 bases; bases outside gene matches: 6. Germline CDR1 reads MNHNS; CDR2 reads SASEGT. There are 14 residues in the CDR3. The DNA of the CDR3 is TGTGCCAGCAGTGGGGGGACAGGGATCAACGAGCAGTACTTC. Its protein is CASSGGTGINEQYF.

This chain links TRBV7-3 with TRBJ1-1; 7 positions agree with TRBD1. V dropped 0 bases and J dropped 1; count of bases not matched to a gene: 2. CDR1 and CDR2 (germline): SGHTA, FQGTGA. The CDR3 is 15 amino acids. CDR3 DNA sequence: TGTGCCAGCAGCTTAACGAGACAGGGGAACACTGAAGCTTTCTTT. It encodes CASSLTRQGNTEAFF.

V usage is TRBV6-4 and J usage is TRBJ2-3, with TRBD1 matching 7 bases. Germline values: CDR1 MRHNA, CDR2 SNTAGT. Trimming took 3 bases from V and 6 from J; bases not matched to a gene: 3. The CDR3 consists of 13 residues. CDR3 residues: CASSEGGPDTQYF. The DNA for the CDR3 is TGTGCCAGCAGTGAAGGGGGCCCCGATACGCAGTATTTT.

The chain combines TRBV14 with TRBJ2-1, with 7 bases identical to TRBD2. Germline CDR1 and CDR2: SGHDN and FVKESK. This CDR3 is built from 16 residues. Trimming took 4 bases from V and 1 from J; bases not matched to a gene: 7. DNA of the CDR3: TGTGCCAGCAGCCCTCACCAGCGGGGATCCTACAATGAGCAGTTCTTC. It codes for CASSPHQRGSYNEQFF.

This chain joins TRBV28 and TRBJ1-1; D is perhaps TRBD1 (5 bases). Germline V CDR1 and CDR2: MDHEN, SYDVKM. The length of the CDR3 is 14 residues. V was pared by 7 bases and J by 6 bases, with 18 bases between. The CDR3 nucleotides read TGTGCCAGCACCCCCGGGGGGGAGGAGCCTGAAGCTTTCTTT. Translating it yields CASTPGGEEPEAFF. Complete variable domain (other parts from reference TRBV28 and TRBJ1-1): DVKVTQSSRYLVKRTGEKVFLECVQDMDHENMFWYRQDPGLGLRLIYFSYDVKMKEKGDIPEGYSVSREKKERFSLILESASTNQTSMYLCASTPGGEEPEAFFGQGTRLTVV.

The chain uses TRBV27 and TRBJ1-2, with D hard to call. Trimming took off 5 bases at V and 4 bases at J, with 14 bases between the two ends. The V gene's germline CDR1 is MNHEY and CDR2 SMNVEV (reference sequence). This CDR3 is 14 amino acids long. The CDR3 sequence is CASSPIDKVYGYTF. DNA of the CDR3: TGTGCCAGCAGTCCAATCGACAAGGTCTATGGCTACACCTTC.

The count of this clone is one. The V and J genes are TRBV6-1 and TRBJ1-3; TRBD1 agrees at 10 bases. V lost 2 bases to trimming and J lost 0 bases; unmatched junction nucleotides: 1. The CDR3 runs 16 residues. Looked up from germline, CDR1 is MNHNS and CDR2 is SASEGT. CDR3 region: CASSERTGGSGNTIYF. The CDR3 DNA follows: TGTGCCAGCAGTGAAAGGACAGGGGGCTCTGGAAACACCATATATTTT.

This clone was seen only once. The CDR3 loop reads CASSLEGQGGYNEQFF. The CDR3 DNA follows: TGCGCCAGCAGCTTGGAGGGACAGGGAGGGTACAATGAGCAGTTCTTC. The chain links TRBV5-1 to TRBJ2-1; 9 bases match TRBD1. CDR3 length equals 16 residues. The germline gives CDR1 SGHRS, CDR2 YFSETQ. J was trimmed by 4 bases and V by 0 bases; bases with no gene match: 5.

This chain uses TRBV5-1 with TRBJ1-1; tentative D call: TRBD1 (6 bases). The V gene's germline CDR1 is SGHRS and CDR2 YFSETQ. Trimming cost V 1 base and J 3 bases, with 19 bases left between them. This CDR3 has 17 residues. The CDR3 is CASSLLGAPDPDTEAFF. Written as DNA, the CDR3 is TGCGCCAGCAGCTTGTTGGGGGCCCCGGATCCTGACACTGAAGCTTTCTTT. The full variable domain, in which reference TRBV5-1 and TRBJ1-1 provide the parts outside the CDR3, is KAGVTQTPRYLIKTRGQQVTLSCSPISGHRSVSWYQQTPGQGLQFLFEYFSETQRNKGNFPGRFSGRQFSNSRSEMNVSTLELGDSALYLCASSLLGAPDPDTEAFFGQGTRLTVV.

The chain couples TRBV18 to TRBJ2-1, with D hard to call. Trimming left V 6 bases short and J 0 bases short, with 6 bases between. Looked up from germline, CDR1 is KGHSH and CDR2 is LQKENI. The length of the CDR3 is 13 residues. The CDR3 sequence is CASSFFSYNEQFF. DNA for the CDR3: TGTGCCAGCTCTTTCTTCTCCTACAATGAGCAGTTCTTC.